A single sample gave rise to the 17 T cell receptor beta chains below, sequenced in a study of T cell responses to AZD1222 COVID-19 vaccine. Produced via immunoSEQ multiplex PCR; TCRdb's table is partial and in-frame only. The data contain fewer than 90,000 clones, over 75% of them singletons. The material was peripheral blood, obtained 28 days after the second AZD1222 dose. These receptors were taken from an adult who received the AZD1222 COVID-19 vaccine.

The chain employs TRBV20-1 and TRBJ1-1; a possible D gene is TRBD1 (6 bases). The germline V and J ends were trimmed by 3 bases and 5 bases, with 19 bases remaining between them. The germline V gene has CDR1 DFQATT and CDR2 SNEGSKA (reference sequence). This CDR3 contains 15 residues. CDR3 amino acids: CSASDPKGGGTEAFF. The CDR3 coding sequence is TGCAGTGCTAGTGATCCAAAAGGGGGAGGTACTGAAGCTTTCTTT.

The chain combines TRBV27 with TRBJ1-6; no reliable D call. CDR1 is MNHEY and CDR2 is SMNVEV in the germline V gene (reference sequence). Trimming removed 6 bases from V and 5 bases from J, with 5 bases in between. The CDR3 covers 12 residues. The CDR3 DNA follows: TGTGCCAGCAGCCTGAATAATTCACCCCTCCACTTT. Amino acids: CASSLNNSPLHF.

This sequence joins TRBV6-1 and TRBJ2-7; the D is unclear. The germline gives CDR1 MNHNS, CDR2 SASEGT. V dropped 6 bases and J dropped 0 bases, with 9 bases sitting between them. This CDR3 contains 13 residues. The CDR3 is CASSPPSSYEQYF. The CDR3 region has the DNA TGTGCCAGCAGCCCCCCGAGCTCCTACGAGCAGTACTTC.

This sequence joins TRBV29-1 and TRBJ2-1; 11 bases are a match to TRBD2. V was pared by 1 base and J by 0 bases, with 5 bases of the junction left unmatched. The CDR3 sequence is 17 residues long. Germline CDR1 is SQVTM and CDR2 is ANQGSEA. CDR3 DNA: TGCAGCGTTGAAGGCACTAGCGGGGGCTTCTCCTACAATGAGCAGTTCTTC. Translated: CSVEGTSGGFSYNEQFF.

The chain carries TRBV2 and TRBJ2-3; maybe TRBD2 (6 bases). The CDR3 is made up of 15 amino acids. V dropped 7 bases and J dropped 3 bases, with 17 bases sitting between them. CDR1 and CDR2 (germline): SNHLY, FYNNEI. The CDR3 sequence: CASTQGVLATDTQYF. The CDR3 DNA reads as TGTGCCAGCACCCAAGGGGTGCTAGCGACAGATACGCAGTATTTT. Complete variable domain (other parts from reference TRBV2 and TRBJ2-3): EPEVTQTPSHQVTQMGQEVILRCVPISNHLYFYWYRQILGQKVEFLVSFYNNEISEKSEIFDDQFSVERPDGSNFTLKIRSTKLEDSAMYFCASTQGVLATDTQYFGPGTRLTVL.

This sequence joins TRBV5-6 and TRBJ2-2; D is undetermined. Trimming left V 4 bases short and J 1 base short, with 11 bases between. The germline gives CDR1 SGHDT, CDR2 YYEEEE. The CDR3 is 15 residues long. Here the CDR3 reads CASSRIRKNTGELFF. The CDR3 region has the DNA TGTGCCAGCAGCCGAATACGAAAGAACACCGGGGAGCTGTTTTTT.

CDR3 bases: TGTGCCACCAGCAGATCGTCGACAGTTACGAACACTGAAGCTTTCTTT. The encoded protein is CATSRSSTVTNTEAFF. J is TRBJ1-1 and V is TRBV15; a possible D gene is TRBD1 (5 bases). The CDR3 totals 16 residues. Germline-derived CDR1 and CDR2 are LNHNV and YYDKDF (reference sequence). The germline V and J ends were trimmed by 2 bases and 1 base, with 14 bases remaining between them.

The chain has TRBV19 and TRBJ1-1; tentative D call: TRBD1 (6 bases). Between the trimmed V and J ends, which lost 6 bases and 2 bases, there was a span of 19 bases. Germline CDR1 and CDR2: LNHDA and SQIVND (reference sequence). This CDR3 has 16 amino acids. CDR3 region: CASSLPNGTPNTEAFF. As DNA, the CDR3 is TGTGCCAGTAGCCTCCCCAACGGGACACCTAACACTGAAGCTTTCTTT.

This chain uses TRBV28 with TRBJ1-5; D possibly corresponds to TRBD1 (5 bases). V lost 6 bases and J lost 4, with 19 bases in between. The CDR3 is 16 residues long. The germline CDR1 and CDR2 sequences are MDHEN and SYDVKM. CDR3 nucleotides: TGTGCCAGCAGCCCCCCGGGACTCAAGGGTAATCAGCCCCAGCATTTT. It yields the protein CASSPPGLKGNQPQHF.

The CDR3 loop reads CASSPTGRTEAFF. CDR3 nucleotides: TGTGCCAGCAGCCCCACTGGGAGAACTGAAGCTTTCTTT. The V call is TRBV5-4, the J call TRBJ1-1; D call uncertain. CDR3 length equals 13 residues. The germline V gene has CDR1 SGHNT and CDR2 YYREEE (reference sequence). V lost 4 bases and J 5 bases, leaving 12 bases between the germline ends.

The rearrangement joins TRBV30 to TRBJ1-3; no firm D call. CDR1 is GTSNPN and CDR2 is SVGIG in the germline V gene (reference sequence). Trimming took 0 bases from V and 2 from J, leaving 8 bases between them. The CDR3 extends over 14 amino acids. The CDR3, as DNA: TGTGCCTGGAGTGTAGGCGTTCCTGGAAACACCATATATTTT. Translation: CAWSVGVPGNTIYF.

The chain joins TRBV12-3 or TRBV12-4 to TRBJ2-7; 8 nucleotides match TRBD1. The junction had 4 bases not matched to a gene; V was cut back by 5 bases and J by 4 bases. There are 13 residues in the CDR3. The DNA for the CDR3 is TGTGCCAGCAGTCCCGGGACAGGTTACGAGCAGTACTTC. This encodes CASSPGTGYEQYF.

This clone was found a few times. This rearrangement joins TRBV6-5 to TRBJ1-2; no firm D call. V shed 11 bases and J shed 6 bases, with 22 bases lying between them. The CDR3 length is 14 residues. Germline loops: CDR1 MNHEY, CDR2 SVGAGI. For the CDR3, the DNA is TGTGCCTCCCGGGTGGGTCAGGCGTGGGATGGCTACACCTTC. The encoded protein is CASRVGQAWDGYTF.

The rearrangement links TRBV4-2 to TRBJ2-2; D remains unclear. CDR1 LGHNA and CDR2 YNFKEQ come from the germline V gene. Trimming shortened V by 5 bases and J by 0 bases, and 7 bases separated the two germline ends. This CDR3 contains 14 residues. CDR3 coding DNA: TGTGCCAGCAGCTTTAGTCCGAACACCGGGGAGCTGTTTTTT. It codes for CASSFSPNTGELFF.

The chain combines TRBV21-1 with TRBJ2-3; the table's D call TRBD1 went unverified against the DNA. TRBV21-1 is a pseudogene. The CDR3 runs to 14 residues. The CDR3 DNA is TGTGCCAGCAGCAAAGAGGACAGGGCAGATACGCAGTATTTT. Its translation: CASSKEDRADTQYF.

The chain recombines TRBV5-1 with TRBJ2-1; 9 positions match TRBD1. Trimming at V came to 2 bases and at J to 8 bases, leaving 8 bases not matched to a gene. The CDR3 is made up of 15 amino acids. Germline assignment: CDR1 SGHRS and CDR2 YFSETQ. CDR3 region: CASSFGDRVFDEQFF. The CDR3, as DNA: TGCGCCAGCAGCTTTGGGGACAGGGTTTTCGATGAGCAGTTCTTC.

The chain has TRBV30 and TRBJ1-3; D unclear. There are 15 residues in the CDR3. Germline lookup yields CDR1 GTSNPN and CDR2 SVGIG (reference sequence). Trimming took 0 bases from V and 4 from J, leaving 13 bases between them. The CDR3 here is CAWSVAEIKGNTIYF. The CDR3 DNA sequence: TGTGCCTGGAGTGTGGCAGAAATTAAAGGAAACACCATATATTTT. The entire variable domain, with the rest obtained from reference TRBV30 and TRBJ1-3, is as follows: SQTIHQWPATLVQPVGSPLSLECTVEGTSNPNLYWYRQAAGRGLQLLFYSVGIGQISSEVPQNLSASRPQDRQFILSSKKLLLSDSGFYLCAWSVAEIKGNTIYFGEGSWLTVV.